This T cell receptor (beta chain) was retrieved from a study of blood T cell repertoires in COVID-19. Study background: PBMCs, B-cell-depleted T cells, or T cells were the source of the cDNA or gDNA that made up the material.

This clone was picked up one time. Original methodology: Estimation of nucleated cell counts was performed using reference gene primer amplification. Produced via immunoSEQ multiplex PCR; TCRdb's table is partial and in-frame only. V, J and clone size reflect that table, while D and trimming were determined from the DNA. The sample contains over 200,000 clones, around 87% of which appear only once. The ends were cut back, 7 bases at V and 3 bases at J, with 15 bases in the middle. This CDR3 comprises 14 residues. Germline CDR1 reads MNHEY; CDR2 reads SVGAGI. Participants, roughly 18 to 90 years old, spanned fewer than 30 US areas. Someone with COVID-19 had been met by exposed participants within 2 weeks before study entry.

The TCR comes from a man younger than 40 who had been exposed to COVID-19. Source material: PBMCs or T cells enriched from blood (not recorded which). V gene TRBV6-5 combines with J gene TRBJ1-2; D perhaps matches TRBD1 (5 bases). The CDR3 loop is CASKQAGIDYGYTF. The CDR3 region has the DNA TGTGCCAGCAAACAGGCAGGGATCGACTATGGCTACACCTTC.